These 25 T cell receptor beta chains originate from one sample sequenced in a study of control samples from healthy donors and cancer patients. The repertoire was sequenced with immunoSEQ multiplex PCR; TCRdb's copy has only in-frame clones and lacks some. The sample lists 50,000 to 75,000 clones; nearly 90% were seen once. The sequenced sample consisted of PBMCs. These receptors originate from a man aged 55 to 70 with colorectal cancer.

The V and J genes are TRBV11-2 and TRBJ2-3; TRBD2 agrees at 7 bases. V shed 1 base and J 0 bases; nucleotides not matched to a gene: 4. The CDR3 has 16 residues. CDR1 and CDR2 from the germline V gene are SGHAT and FQNNGV. As DNA, the CDR3 is TGTGCCAGCAGCTTAGTTGGGGGGGGTAGCACAGATACGCAGTATTTT. It is translated as CASSLVGGGSTDTQYF.

The V call is TRBV7-2, the J call TRBJ2-6; D gene ambiguous. This CDR3 comprises 14 residues. Per germline, CDR1 SGHTA and CDR2 FQGNSA. Trimming removed 8 bases from V and 0 bases from J, with 8 bases in between. The CDR3 DNA is TGTGCCAGCCTTGGCTCCTCTGGGGCCAACGTCCTGACTTTC. Translation gives CASLGSSGANVLTF.

This clone has just one count. V usage is TRBV2 and J usage is TRBJ2-1; 7 nucleotides align to TRBD1. The germline V gene encodes CDR1 SNHLY and CDR2 FYNNEI. CDR3 size: 13 residues. V lost 4 bases and J lost 3; bases outside the gene matches: 0. CDR3 residues: CASSGQGYNEQFF. The CDR3 bases are TGTGCCAGCAGTGGACAGGGCTACAATGAGCAGTTCTTC.

The gene calls are TRBV5-4 and TRBJ2-7; 7 nucleotides match TRBD1. The CDR3 totals 14 residues. Germline values: CDR1 SGHNT, CDR2 YYREEE (reference sequence). V lost 0 bases to trimming and J lost 2 bases; unmatched junction nucleotides: 2. As DNA, the CDR3 is TGTGCCAGCAGCTTGGGGACAGGTCCCTACGAGCAGTACTTC. It encodes CASSLGTGPYEQYF.

The CDR3 DNA reads as TGTGCCAGCAGACGACTAGCGGGGGGTAATGAGCAGTTCTTC. It translates to CASRRLAGGNEQFF. The gene calls are TRBV13 and TRBJ2-1; 13 bases are a match to TRBD2. V was clipped by 6 bases and J by 7 bases; unmatched bases: 3. This CDR3 is 14 amino acids long. The germline CDR1 and CDR2 sequences are PRHDT and FYEKMQ (reference sequence).

The chain links TRBV5-5 to TRBJ2-3, with unresolved D. The V end was cut by 6 bases, the J end by 3 bases, with 11 bases between. The CDR3 totals 13 residues. The germline gives CDR1 SGHKS, CDR2 YYEKEE (reference sequence). Here the CDR3 DNA reads TGTGCCAGCACCACTGGGTGGACAGATACGCAGTATTTT. Protein sequence: CASTTGWTDTQYF.

The chain has TRBV6-1 and TRBJ2-1; no definite D call. The CDR3 extends over 11 amino acids. Germline CDR1 and CDR2: MNHNS and SASEGT. Trimming pared 3 bases from V and 6 bases from J, leaving 3 bases between. The CDR3 here is CASSEANEQFF. The DNA of the CDR3 is TGTGCCAGCAGTGAGGCCAATGAGCAGTTCTTC.

This chain links TRBV6-4 with TRBJ2-2, with D hard to call. The CDR3 has 16 amino acids. Between the trimmed V and J ends, which lost 0 bases and 2 bases, there was a span of 10 bases. Looked up from germline, CDR1 is MRHNA and CDR2 is SNTAGT. As DNA, the CDR3 is TGTGCCAGCAGTGACTCCTCCATTATCAACACCGGGGAGCTGTTTTTT. This translates into CASSDSSIINTGELFF.

As to this clone: At one end the junction does not follow the germline gene, possibly because of a read error. The rearrangement links TRBV28 to TRBJ1-2; D not certain. The CDR3 spans 12 residues. Germline V lookup: CDR1 MDHEN, CDR2 SYDVKM. This CDR3 is CASSPFPANAIF. Written as DNA, the CDR3 is TGTGCCAGCAGTCCCTTCCCCGCCAACGCGATATTC.

The J gene is TRBJ2-7, the V gene TRBV29-1; 8 bases agree with TRBD1. The CDR3 covers 13 residues. With 4 bases clipped from V and 3 bases from J, the junction kept 5 bases outside the gene matches. The V gene's germline CDR1 is SQVTM and CDR2 ANQGSEA. The CDR3, as DNA: TGCAGCGTTGCCAGTACAGGGGGCTACGAGCAGTACTTC. Protein sequence: CSVASTGGYEQYF.

The CDR3 protein is CASSRPSYEQYF. The DNA of the CDR3 is TGTGCCAGCTCACGACCCTCCTACGAGCAGTACTTC. The genes are TRBV18 and TRBJ2-7; D unclear. With 4 bases removed from V and 0 bases from J, the gap between germline ends came to 4 bases. This CDR3 has 12 residues. The germline V gene has CDR1 KGHSH and CDR2 LQKENI.

DNA for the CDR3: TGCGCCAGCAGCCAAGATAGGAGGGAAACGAGCAATCAGCCCCAGCATTTT. This encodes CASSQDRRETSNQPQHF. This chain links TRBV4-1 with TRBJ1-5; D unresolved. The V and J ends lost 0 bases and 1 base respectively, with 13 bases between them. CDR1 MGHRA and CDR2 YSYEKL come from the germline V gene. There are 17 residues in the CDR3.

This clone was seen just once. The J gene is TRBJ1-1, the V gene TRBV6-5, with unresolved D. The CDR3 is 13 residues long. Germline values: CDR1 MNHEY, CDR2 SVGAGI. V was trimmed by 6 bases and J by 5 bases, leaving 13 bases between them. This CDR3 is CASRRVSGTEAFF. The CDR3 bases are TGTGCCAGCAGGAGGGTCTCGGGGACTGAAGCTTTCTTT.

The chain employs TRBV12-3 or TRBV12-4 and TRBJ1-6; weak D call: TRBD1 (5 bases). V shed 5 bases and J shed 9 bases, with 11 bases lying between them. CDR3 size: 13 residues. The CDR3 loop reads CASSRGGFSPLHF. Here the CDR3 DNA reads TGTGCCAGCAGTCGCGGGGGGTTTTCACCCCTCCACTTT.

The chain has TRBV5-1 and TRBJ2-7; D not certain. Germline lookup yields CDR1 SGHRS and CDR2 YFSETQ. The CDR3 sequence is 12 residues long. Deletions cut 4 bases from V and 6 bases from J, with 11 bases between. This CDR3 is CASSRDTVEQYF. CDR3 DNA sequence: TGCGCCAGCAGCCGAGACACGGTCGAGCAGTACTTC.

The gene calls are TRBV7-3 and TRBJ2-2, with 7 bases fitting TRBD2. Germline V lookup: CDR1 SGHTA, CDR2 FQGTGA. This CDR3 spans 14 amino acids. The trim removed 5 bases at V and 7 bases at J, leaving 7 bases unmatched. This CDR3 is CASSQGLPNGELFF. DNA for the CDR3: TGTGCCAGCAGCCAGGGACTACCTAACGGGGAGCTGTTTTTT.

This clone was counted once. This chain connects TRBV7-3 to TRBJ1-3; 7 bases are shared with TRBD1. Germline-derived CDR1 and CDR2 are SGHTA and FQGTGA. Trimming at V came to 5 bases and at J to 0 bases, leaving 4 bases not matched to a gene. CDR3 length: 15 amino acids. The CDR3 DNA reads TGTGCCAGCAGCCCAGGGGGGGGCTCTGGAAACACCATATATTTT. This translates into CASSPGGGSGNTIYF.

V gene TRBV7-2 combines with J gene TRBJ2-2; weak D call: TRBD2 (7 bases). Per the germline V gene, CDR1 is SGHTA and CDR2 is FQGNSA. Trimming removed 1 base from V and 4 bases from J, with 13 bases in between. CDR3 length: 16 residues. The DNA for the CDR3 is TGTGCCAGCAGCTTAGTAGGGGGGGCTCCCACCGGGGAGCTGTTTTTT. It yields the protein CASSLVGGAPTGELFF.

V gene TRBV6-5 combines with J gene TRBJ2-3; TRBD2 matches at 11 bases. The V and J ends lost 0 bases and 5 bases, in that order; junction bases with no gene match: 4. Germline V gene lookup returns CDR1 MNHEY and CDR2 SVGAGI. The CDR3 spans 16 residues. The CDR3 loop reads CASSYSALAGVDTQYF. The CDR3 coding sequence is TGTGCCAGCAGTTACTCGGCACTAGCGGGAGTAGATACGCAGTATTTT.

CDR3 sequence reads: CASTYDRPSYGYTF. Written as DNA, the CDR3 is TGTGCCAGCACCTACGACAGGCCTTCCTATGGCTACACCTTC. The chain has TRBV5-6 and TRBJ1-2; weak D call: TRBD1 (6 bases). Trimming cost V 6 bases and J 4 bases, with 16 bases left between them. The CDR3 consists of 14 residues. The germline CDR1 and CDR2 sequences are SGHDT and YYEEEE.

The chain recombines TRBV2 with TRBJ2-1; D gene uncertain. CDR3 length: 13 residues. From germline, CDR1 is SNHLY and CDR2 FYNNEI. V lost 6 bases and J 3 bases, leaving 9 bases between the germline ends. CDR3 nucleotides: TGTGCCAGCAGCAGGACGGACTACAATGAGCAGTTCTTC. Protein product: CASSRTDYNEQFF.

The V call is TRBV4-2, the J call TRBJ2-5, with 11 bases identical to TRBD2. V gave up 0 bases and J gave up 0 bases; unmatched junction bases: 12. This CDR3 is built from 20 residues. Germline V CDR1 and CDR2: LGHNA, YNFKEQ. The DNA for the CDR3 is TGTGCCAGCAGCCAAGATCTGGCTAGCGGGGGGTTGGAGTACCAAGAGACCCAGTACTTC. Amino acids: CASSQDLASGGLEYQETQYF.

The V call is TRBV10-3, the J call TRBJ2-3; TRBD1 agrees at 10 bases. This CDR3 contains 12 residues. Germline CDR1 is ENHRY and CDR2 is SYGVKD. V gave up 4 bases and J gave up 15 bases; unmatched junction bases: 7. CDR3 sequence reads: CAISAGTGVQYF. CDR3 DNA: TGTGCCATCAGTGCCGGGACAGGGGTGCAATATTTT.

The V and J genes are TRBV9 and TRBJ1-2, with D perhaps matching TRBD1 (6 bases). Trimming removed 7 bases from V and 2 bases from J, with 15 bases in between. CDR1 SGDLS and CDR2 YYNGEE come from the germline V gene. This CDR3 is 14 amino acids long. The DNA of the CDR3 is TGTGCCAGCGGGGACAACCAAGTAAACTATGGCTACACCTTC. This translates into CASGDNQVNYGYTF. Using reference TRBV9 and TRBJ1-2 for the parts outside the CDR3, the full variable domain is DSGVTQTPKHLITATGQRVTLRCSPRSGDLSVYWYQQSLDQGLQFLIQYYNGEERAKGNILERFSAQQFPDLHSELNLSSLELGDSALYFCASGDNQVNYGYTFGSGTRLTVV.

This chain uses TRBV28 with TRBJ1-1, with D uncertain. V dropped 6 bases and J dropped 3 bases, with 17 bases sitting between them. In germline, CDR1 is MDHEN, CDR2 SYDVKM. The CDR3 runs 15 residues. The CDR3 nucleotides are TGTGCCAGCAGCCCAGGTGGGAGGTGGGACACTGAAGCTTTCTTT. This codes for CASSPGGRWDTEAFF.